Included here is one T cell receptor beta chain sequence, with context. Its antigen target is currently unknown. The sample holds no much larger clone one base away, and base qualities are not on file. The data were taken from a study of T cell responses to AZD1222 COVID-19 vaccine listed by TCRdb under 2021. Looking at the study overall: AZD1222 recipients whose second dose came at about 4 weeks and those whose second dose came at about 12 weeks were combined into one group, since spike-specific TCR depth and breadth did not differ between the two schedules. TCR sequencing was performed for over 230 trial participants, of whom around 200 were given two doses of AZD1222 and some 26 were given two doses of MenACWY control vaccine. Trial participants were enrolled into age subgroups of 18-55, 56-69 and 70-plus years, which contained approximately 150, 30 and 60 TCR-sequenced participants, respectively. The paper as a whole reports these results and caveats: In the small 56-69-year group, the increase in depth fell short of significance, most likely because of low power. Vaccine-associated CD4 TCRs spanned the whole spike protein, with dominant responses in regions 160-218 and 743-854. Because no day 14 peak-response samples were available, repertoires were characterized only after the peak T cell response. Reportedly, almost half of the unique spike-specific TCRs recognized epitopes lying outside the regions that are mutated in the B.1.351 and B.1.1.7 variants. Conclusions about previously exposed vaccinees were limited because only six AZD1222 recipients were SARS-CoV-2 seropositive at baseline. A significant rise in spike-specific TCR breadth and depth was observed after two AZD1222 doses relative to day 0 and relative to MenACWY recipients. Most participants were white British and females outnumbered males, and the authors suggested that clonal diversity may have been underestimated.

The time point label of this sample denotes: baseline before first vaccination. Vaccinee samples came from UK trials COV001 and COV002, including a single-blind randomized controlled phase 2/3 trial of AZD1222 (ChAdOx1 nCoV-19) in healthy adults. Trial participant PBMC samples were collected at day 0 and day 28 after the second dose for TCRbeta chain sequencing. The CDR3 spans 17 residues, from the cysteine through the phenylalanine. Solely the CDR3 DNA is kept, with 51 bases framed from the first base. For this chain, trimming is 6 bases at the V end and 5 bases at the J end, and the number of junction bases without a gene match is 16. According to the germline V gene, CDR1 reads SGHTA and CDR2 reads FQGNSA. The CDR3 regions of human TCRbeta chains were analyzed by immunosequencing. The paper's data handling went like this. TCRs in the repertoires were compared against a reference library of SARS-CoV-2-specific TCRs that had been generated with the MIRA antigen-specificity platform. Breadth was defined as the fraction of unique TCRs that were SARS-CoV-2-associated, and depth was defined as the fraction of total T cells that were SARS-CoV-2-associated. Using the MIRA data, every spike-specific TCR was mapped to the spike region that the TCR reacted to and assigned to either a CD4 or a CD8 class. Log10-transformed breadth and depth values were compared by one-way ANOVA with Sidak's multiple comparisons tests. Sourced from immuneACCESS, this table was stored by TCRdb with only in-frame sequences that have V and J called. A share of the clones is absent; for the studies checked, an unresolved V gene accounts for under half, and the remainder has no known explanation. The DNA gave D and trimming, while V, J and clone size come from that table. The sample profile shows roughly 160,000 clones; around nine tenths of them were found once. Clones ranked in the top ten supply 5.5% of the sample.

This material consisted of peripheral blood, taken on day 0 of AZD1222 vaccination. This chain joins TRBV7-2 to TRBJ2-5; 9 central bases correspond to TRBD2. The TCR sequence derives from an adult in good health. The DNA is TGTGCCAGCAGGAGACGAGCGGGGGGCCTGTTCCCGGAGACCCAGTACTTC. The resulting protein is CASRRRAGGLFPETQYF.